Only one count was recorded for the clone carrying this TCR beta chain. Its antigen remains unknown. This sample is part of a study of T cell responses to AZD1222 COVID-19 vaccine. Points from the study as a whole: Repertoire sampling was restricted to post-peak T cell response timepoints.

TCRdb keeps only in-frame clones here, not all; method: immunoSEQ multiplex PCR. The repertoire includes some 100,000 clones, about 86% of them detected once, and 15% to 20% sits in the top ten. The clonotype comes from an adult who received the AZD1222 COVID-19 vaccine. The sequencing here drew on peripheral blood, taken 28 days after the second AZD1222 dose.

Here the CDR3 reads CASSDRVTGANVLTF. The CDR3 DNA sequence: TGTGCCAGCAGCGACAGGGTAACTGGGGCCAACGTCCTGACTTTC. The gene calls are TRBV7-9 and TRBJ2-6; 7 bases agree with TRBD1. V gave up 5 bases and J gave up 2 bases; unmatched junction bases: 3. Per the germline V gene, CDR1 is SEHNR and CDR2 is FQNEAQ (reference sequence). The CDR3 loop spans 15 amino acids.